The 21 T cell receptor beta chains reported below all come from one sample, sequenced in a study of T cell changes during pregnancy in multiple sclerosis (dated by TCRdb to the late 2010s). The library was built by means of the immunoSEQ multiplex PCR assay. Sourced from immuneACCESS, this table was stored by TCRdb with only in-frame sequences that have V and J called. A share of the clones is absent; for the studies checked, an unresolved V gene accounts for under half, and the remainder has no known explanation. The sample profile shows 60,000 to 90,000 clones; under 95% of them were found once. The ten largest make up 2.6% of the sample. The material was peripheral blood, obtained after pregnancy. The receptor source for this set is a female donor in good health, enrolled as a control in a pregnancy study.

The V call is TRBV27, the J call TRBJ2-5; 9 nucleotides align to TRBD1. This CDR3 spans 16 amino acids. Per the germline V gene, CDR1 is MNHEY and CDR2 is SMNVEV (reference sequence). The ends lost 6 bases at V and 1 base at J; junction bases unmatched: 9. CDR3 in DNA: TGTGCCAGCAGCCGGTCCGGGACAGGGATCCAAGAGACCCAGTACTTC. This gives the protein CASSRSGTGIQETQYF.

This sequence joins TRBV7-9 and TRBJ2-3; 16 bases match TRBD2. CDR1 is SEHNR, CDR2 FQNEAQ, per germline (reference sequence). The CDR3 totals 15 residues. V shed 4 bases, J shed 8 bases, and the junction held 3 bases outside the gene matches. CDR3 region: CASSSGTSGGATQYF. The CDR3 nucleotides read TGTGCCAGCAGCTCCGGGACTAGCGGGGGGGCTACGCAGTATTTT.

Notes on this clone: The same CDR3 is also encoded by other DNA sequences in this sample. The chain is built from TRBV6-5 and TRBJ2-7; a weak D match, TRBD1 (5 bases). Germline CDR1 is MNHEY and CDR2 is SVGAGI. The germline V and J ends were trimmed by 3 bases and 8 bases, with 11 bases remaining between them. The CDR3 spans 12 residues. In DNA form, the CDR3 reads TGTGCCAGCAGTTATGGCGACAGCAAGCAGTACTTC. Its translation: CASSYGDSKQYF.

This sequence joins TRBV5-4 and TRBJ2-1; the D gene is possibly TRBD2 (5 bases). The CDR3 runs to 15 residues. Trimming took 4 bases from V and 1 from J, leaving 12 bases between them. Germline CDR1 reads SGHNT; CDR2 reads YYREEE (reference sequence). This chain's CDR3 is CASSPDGGSYNEQFF. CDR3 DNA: TGTGCCAGCAGCCCGGACGGCGGGTCCTACAATGAGCAGTTCTTC.

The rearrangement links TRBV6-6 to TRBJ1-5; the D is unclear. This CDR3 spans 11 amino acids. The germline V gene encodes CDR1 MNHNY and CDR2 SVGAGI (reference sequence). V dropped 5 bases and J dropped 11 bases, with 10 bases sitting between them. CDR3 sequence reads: CASSPSQAQHF. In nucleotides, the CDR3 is TGTGCCAGCAGTCCGTCGCAGGCCCAGCATTTT.

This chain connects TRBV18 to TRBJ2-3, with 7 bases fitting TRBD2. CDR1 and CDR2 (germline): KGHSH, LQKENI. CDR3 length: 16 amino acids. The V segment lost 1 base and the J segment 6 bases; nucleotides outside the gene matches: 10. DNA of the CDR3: TGTGCCAGCTCACCACTTTTCGGACGGGGGGTGGATACGCAGTATTTT. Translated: CASSPLFGRGVDTQYF.

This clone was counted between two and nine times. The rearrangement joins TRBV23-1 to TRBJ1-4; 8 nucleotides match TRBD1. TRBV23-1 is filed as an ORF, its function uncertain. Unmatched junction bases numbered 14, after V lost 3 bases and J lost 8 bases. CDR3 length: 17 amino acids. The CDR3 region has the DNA TGCGCCAGCAGTCACCCCAAGAGGACAGGGAGAGGCGAAAAACTGTTTTTT. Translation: CASSHPKRTGRGEKLFF.

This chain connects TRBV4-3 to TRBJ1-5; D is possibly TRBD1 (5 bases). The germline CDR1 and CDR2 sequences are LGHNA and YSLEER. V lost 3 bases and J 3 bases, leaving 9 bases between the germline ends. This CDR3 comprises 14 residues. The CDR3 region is CASSQGRINQPQHF. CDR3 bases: TGCGCCAGCAGCCAGGGGCGGATCAATCAGCCCCAGCATTTT.

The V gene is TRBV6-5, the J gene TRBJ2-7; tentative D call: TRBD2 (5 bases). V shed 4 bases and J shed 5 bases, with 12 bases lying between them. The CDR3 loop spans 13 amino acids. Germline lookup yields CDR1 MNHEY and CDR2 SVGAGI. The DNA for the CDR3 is TGTGCCAGCAGTTGTGCTCTCGGGGACGAGCAGTACTTC. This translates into CASSCALGDEQYF.

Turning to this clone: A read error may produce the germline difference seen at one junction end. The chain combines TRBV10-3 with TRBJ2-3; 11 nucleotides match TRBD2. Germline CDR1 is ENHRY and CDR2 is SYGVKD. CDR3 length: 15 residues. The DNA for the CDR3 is TGTGCCAGCAGTGAACTAGCGGGGGGCACAGATACGCAGTATTTT. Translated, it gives CASSELAGGTDTQYF.

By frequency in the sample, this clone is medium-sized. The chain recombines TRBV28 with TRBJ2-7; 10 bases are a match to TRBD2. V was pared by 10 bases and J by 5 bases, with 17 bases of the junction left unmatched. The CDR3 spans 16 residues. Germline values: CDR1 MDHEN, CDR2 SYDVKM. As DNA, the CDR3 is TGTGCCACCCTTACTCTCAAGCGGGGGGGCCCCCACGAGCAGTACTTC. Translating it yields CATLTLKRGGPHEQYF.

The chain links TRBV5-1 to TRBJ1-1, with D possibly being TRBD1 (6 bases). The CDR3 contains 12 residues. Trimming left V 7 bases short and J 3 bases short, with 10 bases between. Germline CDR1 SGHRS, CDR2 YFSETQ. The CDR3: CASYNRDTEAFF. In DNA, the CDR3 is TGCGCCAGCTACAACAGGGACACTGAAGCTTTCTTT.

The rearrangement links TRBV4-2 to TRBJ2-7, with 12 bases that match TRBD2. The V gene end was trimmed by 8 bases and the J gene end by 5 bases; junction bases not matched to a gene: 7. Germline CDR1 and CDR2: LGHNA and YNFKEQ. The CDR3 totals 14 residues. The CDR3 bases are TGTGCCAGCGGCCCTAGCGGGAGGGCCGACGAGCAGTACTTC. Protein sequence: CASGPSGRADEQYF.

The CDR3 here is CASRRTGRNTGELFF. CDR3 sequence (DNA): TGTGCCAGCAGGAGAACAGGGAGGAACACCGGGGAGCTGTTTTTT. This sequence joins TRBV27 and TRBJ2-2; tentatively, D is TRBD1 (6 bases). The ends were cut back, 6 bases at V and 1 base at J, with 12 bases in the middle. The CDR3 loop spans 15 amino acids. CDR1 and CDR2 from the germline V gene are MNHEY and SMNVEV (reference sequence).

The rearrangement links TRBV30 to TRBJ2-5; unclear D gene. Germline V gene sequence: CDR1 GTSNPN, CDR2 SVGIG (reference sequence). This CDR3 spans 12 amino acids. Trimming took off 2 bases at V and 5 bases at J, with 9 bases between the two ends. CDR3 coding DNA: TGTGCCTGGAGTCAGGTCTTGGAGACCCAGTACTTC. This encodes CAWSQVLETQYF.

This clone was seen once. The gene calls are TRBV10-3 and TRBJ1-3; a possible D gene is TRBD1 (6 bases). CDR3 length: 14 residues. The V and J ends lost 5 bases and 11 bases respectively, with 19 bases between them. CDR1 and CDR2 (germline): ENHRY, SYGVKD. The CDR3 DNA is TGTGCCATCAGTTTCTCCGGGGGGGCCAGTCCCATATATTTT. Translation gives CAISFSGGASPIYF.

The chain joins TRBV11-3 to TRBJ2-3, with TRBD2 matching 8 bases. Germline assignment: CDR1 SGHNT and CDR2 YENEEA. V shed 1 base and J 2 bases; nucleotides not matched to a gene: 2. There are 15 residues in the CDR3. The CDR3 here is CASSLGGRNTDTQYF. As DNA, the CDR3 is TGTGCCAGCAGCTTAGGCGGGAGGAACACAGATACGCAGTATTTT.

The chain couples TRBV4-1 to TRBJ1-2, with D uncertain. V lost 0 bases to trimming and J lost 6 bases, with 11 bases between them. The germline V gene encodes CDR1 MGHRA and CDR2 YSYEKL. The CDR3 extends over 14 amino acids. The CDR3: CASSQDTRFHGYTF. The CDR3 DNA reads TGCGCCAGCAGCCAAGATACAAGATTCCATGGCTACACCTTC.

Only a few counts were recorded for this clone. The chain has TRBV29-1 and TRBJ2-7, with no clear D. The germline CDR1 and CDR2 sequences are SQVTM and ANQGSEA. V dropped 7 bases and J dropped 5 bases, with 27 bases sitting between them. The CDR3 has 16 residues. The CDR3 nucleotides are TGCAGCGACCCCACCAGTCGCGACAATCCATACGACGAGCAGTACTTC. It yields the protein CSDPTSRDNPYDEQYF.

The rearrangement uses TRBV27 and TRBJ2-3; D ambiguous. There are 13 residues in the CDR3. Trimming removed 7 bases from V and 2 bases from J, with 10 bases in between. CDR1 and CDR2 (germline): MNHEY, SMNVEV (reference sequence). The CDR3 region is CASTRLSTDTQYF. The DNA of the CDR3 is TGTGCCAGCACTAGACTTTCCACAGATACGCAGTATTTT.

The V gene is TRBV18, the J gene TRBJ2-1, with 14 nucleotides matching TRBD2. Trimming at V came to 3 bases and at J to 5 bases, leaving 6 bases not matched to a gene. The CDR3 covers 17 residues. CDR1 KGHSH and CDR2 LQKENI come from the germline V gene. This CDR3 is CASSPGLAGVGDNEQFF. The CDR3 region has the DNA TGTGCCAGCTCACCGGGACTAGCGGGAGTTGGGGACAATGAGCAGTTCTTC.